This T cell receptor beta chain originates from a study of T cell repertoires in cytomegalovirus infection. Study details: HLA-B-restricted CMV epitopes that are well studied, plus recently identified HLA-C-restricted ones, were used by the study. Both CMV infection and a matching HLA type were indicated by public TCR beta signatures.

TCRdb reprocessed the reads via MiXCR and lists one record per CDR3 protein. This sample yields more than 85,000 distinct CDR3 sequences, of which roughly 30% are seen a single time; about 81% belongs to the top ten. Germline CDR1 is SGHVS and CDR2 is FQNEAQ. V lost 7 bases and J lost 6, with 13 bases in between. The CDR3 totals 12 residues. General observations from the study: In two of eight donors, the top clonotype was HLA-C-restricted CMV-specific. Cumulative public TCR beta family frequency identified CMV carriers with the relevant HLA.

On this clonotype: The antigen remains undetermined.

V usage is TRBV7-8 and J usage is TRBJ2-7; no firm D call. This TCR came from a human donor in good health (CMV status not recorded). Some clones in this sample may be carry-over from other donors' samples. The sequencing used CD8+ T cells from cultured PBMCs, collected from culture after CMV antigen stimulation. As DNA, the CDR3 is TGTGCCAGCACCGAGGACCCAACCGAGCAGTACTTC. This sequence encodes CASTEDPTEQYF. Combining the CDR3 with reference TRBV7-8 and TRBJ2-7 gives the whole variable domain GAGVSQSPRYKVAKRGQDVALRCDPISGHVSLFWYQQALGQGPEFLTYFQNEAQLDKSGLPSDRFFAERPEGSVSTLKIQRTQQEDSAVYLCASTEDPTEQYFGPGTRLTVT.